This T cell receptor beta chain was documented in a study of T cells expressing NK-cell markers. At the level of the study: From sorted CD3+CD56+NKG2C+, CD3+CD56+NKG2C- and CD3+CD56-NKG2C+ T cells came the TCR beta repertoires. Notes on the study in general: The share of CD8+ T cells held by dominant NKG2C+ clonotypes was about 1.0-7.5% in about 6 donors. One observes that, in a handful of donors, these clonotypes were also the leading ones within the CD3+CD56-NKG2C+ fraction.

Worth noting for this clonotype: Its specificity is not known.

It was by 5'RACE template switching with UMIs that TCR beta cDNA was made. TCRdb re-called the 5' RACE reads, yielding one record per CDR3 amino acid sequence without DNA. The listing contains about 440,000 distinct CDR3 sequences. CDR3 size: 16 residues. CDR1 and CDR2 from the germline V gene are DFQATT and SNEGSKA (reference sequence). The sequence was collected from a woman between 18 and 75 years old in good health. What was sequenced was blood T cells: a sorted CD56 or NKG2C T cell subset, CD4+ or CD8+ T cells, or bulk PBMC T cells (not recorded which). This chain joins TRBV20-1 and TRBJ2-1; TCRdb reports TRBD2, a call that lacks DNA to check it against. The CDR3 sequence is CSARSAGTTRWDEQFF.